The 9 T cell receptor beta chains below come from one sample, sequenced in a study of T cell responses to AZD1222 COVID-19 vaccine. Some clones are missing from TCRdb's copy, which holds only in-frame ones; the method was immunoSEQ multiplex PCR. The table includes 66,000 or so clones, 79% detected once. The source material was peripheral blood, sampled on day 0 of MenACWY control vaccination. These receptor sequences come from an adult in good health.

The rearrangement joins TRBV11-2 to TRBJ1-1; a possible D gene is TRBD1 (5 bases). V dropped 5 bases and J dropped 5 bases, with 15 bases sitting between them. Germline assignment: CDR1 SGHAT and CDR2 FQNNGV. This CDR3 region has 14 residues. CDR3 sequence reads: CASSQIGVGTEAFF. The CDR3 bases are TGTGCCAGCAGCCAAATAGGGGTTGGTACTGAAGCTTTCTTT.

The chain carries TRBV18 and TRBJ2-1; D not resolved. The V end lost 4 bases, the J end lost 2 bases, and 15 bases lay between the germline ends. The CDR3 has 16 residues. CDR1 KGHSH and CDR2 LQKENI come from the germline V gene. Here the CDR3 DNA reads TGTGCCAGCTCACTGAGTTTACCTGGGCCCTACAATGAGCAGTTCTTC. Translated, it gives CASSLSLPGPYNEQFF.

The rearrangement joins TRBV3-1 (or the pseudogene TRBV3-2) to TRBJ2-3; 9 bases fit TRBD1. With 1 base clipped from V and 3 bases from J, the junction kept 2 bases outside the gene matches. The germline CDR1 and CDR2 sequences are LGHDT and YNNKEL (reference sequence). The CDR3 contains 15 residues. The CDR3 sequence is CASSQGQGVTDTQYF. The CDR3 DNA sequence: TGTGCCAGCAGCCAAGGACAGGGGGTAACAGATACGCAGTATTTT.

The CDR3 region is CASSGLGDEQYF. CDR3 bases: TGTGCCAGCAGTGGTTTGGGGGACGAGCAGTACTTC. The V call is TRBV2, the J call TRBJ2-7; D possibly matches TRBD1 or TRBD2 (5 bases each). V lost 4 bases, J lost 5 bases, and 9 bases lay in between. The germline CDR1 and CDR2 sequences are SNHLY and FYNNEI. The CDR3 covers 12 residues.

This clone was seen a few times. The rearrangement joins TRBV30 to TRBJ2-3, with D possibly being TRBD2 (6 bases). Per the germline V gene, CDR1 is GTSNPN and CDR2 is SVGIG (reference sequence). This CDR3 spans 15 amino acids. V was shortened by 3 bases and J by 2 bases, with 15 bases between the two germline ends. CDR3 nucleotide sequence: TGTGCCTGGAGGGAGGGTCTAGAACTCACAGATACGCAGTATTTT. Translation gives CAWREGLELTDTQYF.

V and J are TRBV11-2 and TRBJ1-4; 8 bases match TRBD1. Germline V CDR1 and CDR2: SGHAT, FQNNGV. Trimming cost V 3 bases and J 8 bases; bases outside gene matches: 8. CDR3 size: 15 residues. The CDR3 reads CASSFSRGLGEKLFF. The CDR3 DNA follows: TGTGCCAGCAGCTTTTCCAGGGGGCTAGGGGAAAAACTGTTTTTT.

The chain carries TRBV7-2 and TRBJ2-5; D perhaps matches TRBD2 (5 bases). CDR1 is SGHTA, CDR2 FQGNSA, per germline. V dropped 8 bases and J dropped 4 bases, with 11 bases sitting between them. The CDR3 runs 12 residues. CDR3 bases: TGTGCCAGCGGCGGGCGGGCAGAGACCCAGTACTTC. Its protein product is CASGGRAETQYF.

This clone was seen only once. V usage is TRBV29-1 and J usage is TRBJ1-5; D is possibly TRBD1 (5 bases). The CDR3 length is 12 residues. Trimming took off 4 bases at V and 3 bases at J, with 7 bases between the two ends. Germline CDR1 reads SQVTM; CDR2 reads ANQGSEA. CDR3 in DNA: TGCAGCGTTGGACAGCACAATCAGCCCCAGCATTTT. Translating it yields CSVGQHNQPQHF.

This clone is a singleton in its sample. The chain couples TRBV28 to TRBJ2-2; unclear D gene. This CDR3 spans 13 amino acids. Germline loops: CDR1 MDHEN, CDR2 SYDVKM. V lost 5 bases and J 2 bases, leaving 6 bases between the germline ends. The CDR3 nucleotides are TGTGCCAGCAGTCACACCAACACCGGGGAGCTGTTTTTT. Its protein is CASSHTNTGELFF.